This T cell receptor beta chain was documented in a study of OX40 agonist ivuxolimab in advanced cancers. The assay was immunoSEQ multiplex PCR, and TCRdb's table has in-frame clones only and misses some. Of roughly 41,000 clones in the sample, 86% were seen once. Study observations and caveats: Normalized expansion of T-cell clones was also low for some nonresponders.

Germline V CDR1 and CDR2: SGHAT, FQNNGV. The CDR3 consists of 16 residues. Trimming took off 7 bases at V and 2 bases at J, with 18 bases between the two ends. For this clone: The antigen is unknown.

The chain employs TRBV11-2 and TRBJ1-3; tentatively, D is TRBD1 (6 bases). This TCR was recovered from an adult with an advanced solid tumor such as melanoma, head and neck, liver or kidney cancer. The material was CD4+ or CD8+ T cells sorted from blood, obtained in a trial of the OX40 agonist ivuxolimab. The CDR3 DNA follows: TGTGCCAGCAAAGGACAAAGTACAGGGACTGGAAACACCATATATTTT. This encodes CASKGQSTGTGNTIYF.